This is a list of T cell receptor beta chains from one sample in a study of OX40 agonist ivuxolimab in advanced cancers. Sequencing was performed with immunoSEQ multiplex PCR; in TCRdb, only in-frame clones are kept and a portion is missing. The sample carries roughly 76,000 clones, about 90% recorded once. Sample: CD4+ or CD8+ T cells sorted from blood, taken in a trial of the OX40 agonist ivuxolimab. These receptors all come from an adult with an advanced solid tumor such as melanoma, head and neck, liver or kidney cancer. The CDR3 runs from the conserved cysteine through the conserved F or W. The order of the fields is D gene, clone size, V gene, J gene, CDR3 protein, CDR3 DNA. The D gene is left open where the match is weak. Expanded clones get a size class; other rows say once, few or many, or leave the size out.

>NA|NA|TRBV6-1|TRBJ2-7
CASSGGGESYEQYF
TGTGCCAGCAGTGGAGGCGGGGAGTCCTACGAGCAGTACTTC
>TRBD2|NA|TRBV27|TRBJ2-1
CASRRAGGLNEQFF
TGTGCCAGCAGGCGAGCGGGAGGCTTGAATGAGCAGTTCTTC
>TRBD1|NA|TRBV7-7|TRBJ2-1
CASSLDRGSNEQFF
TGTGCTAGCAGCTTGGACAGGGGCTCTAATGAGCAGTTCTTC
>TRBD1|few|TRBV6-6|TRBJ1-2
CASSRQPQGANYGYTF
TGTGCCAGCAGTCGCCAGCCACAGGGGGCGAACTATGGCTACACCTTC
>NA|NA|TRBV5-6|TRBJ1-5
CASSALTDSNQPQHF
TGTGCCAGCAGCGCCTTGACTGATAGCAATCAGCCCCAGCATTTT
>NA|NA|TRBV29-1|TRBJ2-7
CSVDADNSYEQYF
TGCAGCGTTGACGCGGACAACTCCTACGAGCAGTACTTC
>NA|NA|TRBV18|TRBJ2-2
CASSPLSTISGELFF
TGTGCCAGCTCACCACTTTCGACGATCTCTGGGGAGCTGTTTTTT
>NA|NA|TRBV7-6|TRBJ2-2
CASSFGGRNTGELFF
TGTGCCAGCAGCTTCGGGGGGCGCAACACCGGGGAGCTGTTTTTT
>TRBD1|NA|TRBV28|TRBJ1-1
CASSATGTGGILDRIAFF
TGTGCCAGCAGTGCGACCGGGACAGGCGGAATCTTAGATCGAATAGCTTTCTTT
>NA|NA|TRBV7-9|TRBJ2-5
CASSSLEETQYF
TGTGCCAGCAGCTCCCTTGAGGAGACCCAGTACTTC
>NA|few|TRBV11-1|TRBJ2-1
CASSARIPPYNEQFF
TGTGCCAGCAGCGCCCGTATACCCCCCTACAATGAGCAGTTCTTC
>TRBD2|NA|TRBV13|TRBJ2-5
CASSLSSGGLETQYF
TGTGCCAGCAGCTTATCTAGCGGGGGGCTAGAGACCCAGTACTTC